The 26 T cell receptor beta chains presented below share a single source sample, sequenced in a study of a mutant IDH1 vaccine in newly diagnosed glioma. Time point specified: baseline, week 1 (first vaccination visit). Treatment indicated: pre-vaccination baseline after standard-of-care therapy. Data came from immunoSEQ multiplex PCR; TCRdb stores just in-frame clones and leaves some out. The data show some 61,000 clones, with 80% to 90% seen just once and roughly 2.6% held by the top ten. The sample consisted of PBMCs, taken from a glioma patient treated with radiotherapy, temozolomide or both. The receptors were sampled from a man aged 25 to 40 with glioma.

This rearrangement joins TRBV6-5 to TRBJ2-7, with a possible D match to TRBD1 (6 bases). Deletions cut 1 base from V and 7 bases from J, with 14 bases between. CDR1 is MNHEY and CDR2 is SVGAGI in the germline V gene. This CDR3 contains 14 residues. CDR3 region: CASSYWLRGPEQYF. The CDR3 nucleotides read TGTGCCAGCAGTTACTGGCTCAGGGGACCTGAGCAGTACTTC.

This clone was counted once. The chain is built from TRBV9 and TRBJ1-2; D is undetermined. V lost 2 bases and J 4 bases, leaving 15 bases between the germline ends. The germline CDR1 and CDR2 sequences are SGDLS and YYNGEE. The CDR3 has 15 amino acids. DNA for the CDR3: TGTGCCAGCAGCGTCGATGGTGGGAAGGGCTATGGCTACACCTTC. Translation: CASSVDGGKGYGYTF.

The chain recombines TRBV25-1 with TRBJ1-1, with 7 bases aligning to TRBD1. The CDR3 contains 15 residues. V shed 9 bases and J 2 bases; nucleotides not matched to a gene: 12. CDR1 is MGHDK, CDR2 SYGVNS, per germline. The CDR3 bases are TGTGCCAGTTCTCGGACAGGCTCCCTAAACACTGAAGCTTTCTTT. Its translation is CASSRTGSLNTEAFF.

The CDR3 spells CASSLAPGLGSGELFF. The CDR3 DNA reads as TGTGCCAGCAGCTTAGCTCCCGGTCTAGGTTCCGGGGAGCTGTTTTTT. The chain links TRBV7-6 to TRBJ2-2; D remains ambiguous. The germline gives CDR1 SGHVS, CDR2 FNYEAQ. The CDR3 contains 16 residues. With 0 bases removed from V and 6 bases from J, the gap between germline ends came to 14 bases. Filled out from reference TRBV7-6 and TRBJ2-2, the complete variable domain reads GAGVSQSPRYKVTKRGQDVALRCDPISGHVSLYWYRQALGQGPEFLTYFNYEAQQDKSGLPNDRFSAERPEGSISTLTIQRTEQRDSAMYRCASSLAPGLGSGELFFGEGSRLTVL.

The table lists this clone with a count of one. Other DNA sequences of this sample code for an identical CDR3. The chain is built from TRBV9 and TRBJ1-6, with D perhaps TRBD1 (6 bases). V lost 4 bases to trimming and J lost 5 bases, with 19 bases between them. This CDR3 is built from 17 residues. CDR1 is SGDLS and CDR2 is YYNGEE in the germline V gene. CDR3 residues: CASSPRAGAGNNSPLHF. For the CDR3, the DNA is TGTGCCAGCAGCCCCCGGGCAGGGGCAGGGAATAATTCACCCCTCCACTTT.

The CDR3: CASSPPAGRNSPLHF. CDR3 in DNA: TGTGCCAGCAGTCCACCCGCGGGGAGGAATTCACCCCTCCACTTT. This chain links TRBV6-6 with TRBJ1-6, with D hard to call. Germline-derived CDR1 and CDR2 are MNHNY and SVGAGI (reference sequence). Trimming stripped 5 bases from V and 7 bases from J, with 15 bases between. The CDR3 consists of 15 residues.

The chain uses TRBV27 and TRBJ1-5; D is undetermined. The germline V gene has CDR1 MNHEY and CDR2 SMNVEV (reference sequence). The germline V and J ends were trimmed by 4 bases and 5 bases, with 12 bases remaining between them. This CDR3 has 14 amino acids. CDR3 loop: CASSSGRSDQPQHF. The CDR3 region has the DNA TGTGCCAGCAGTTCCGGACGTTCAGATCAGCCCCAGCATTTT.

J is TRBJ2-2 and V is TRBV19, with D perhaps matching TRBD1 (6 bases). The germline V gene has CDR1 LNHDA and CDR2 SQIVND (reference sequence). The CDR3 is 15 residues long. Trimming pared 3 bases from V and 4 bases from J, leaving 12 bases between. The CDR3 reads CASSIGRGSTGELFF. CDR3 nucleotides: TGTGCCAGTAGTATCGGCAGGGGTAGCACCGGGGAGCTGTTTTTT.

This clone has a single count. Different DNA sequences within this sample yield the same CDR3. The chain links TRBV6-1 to TRBJ2-7; 10 bases align to TRBD1. V shed 1 base, J shed 0 bases, and the junction held 0 bases outside the gene matches. The V gene's germline CDR1 is MNHNS and CDR2 SASEGT. The CDR3 has 15 residues. The CDR3 DNA reads as TGTGCCAGCAGTGAAGGGACAGGGGGCTCCTACGAGCAGTACTTC. This codes for CASSEGTGGSYEQYF.

DNA of the CDR3: TGTGCCAGCAGCAATACAGGGGAGGGGACAGATACGCAGTATTTT. This sequence encodes CASSNTGEGTDTQYF. The V gene is TRBV9, the J gene TRBJ2-3, with D possibly being TRBD1 or TRBD2 (7 bases each). The V and J ends lost 4 bases and 3 bases respectively, with 15 bases between them. The CDR3 spans 15 residues. Germline CDR1 is SGDLS and CDR2 is YYNGEE. The variable domain in full, completed from reference TRBV9 and TRBJ2-3, reads DSGVTQTPKHLITATGQRVTLRCSPRSGDLSVYWYQQSLDQGLQFLIQYYNGEERAKGNILERFSAQQFPDLHSELNLSSLELGDSALYFCASSNTGEGTDTQYFGPGTRLTVL.

The chain is built from TRBV4-1 and TRBJ2-5; no reliable D call. Trimming removed 1 base from V and 0 bases from J, with 6 bases in between. The CDR3 sequence is 14 residues long. Per the germline V gene, CDR1 is MGHRA and CDR2 is YSYEKL. The CDR3 nucleotides read TGCGCCAGCAGCCAAGTCCCAGACCAAGAGACCCAGTACTTC. It codes for CASSQVPDQETQYF.

This chain joins TRBV13 and TRBJ2-5; no clear D gene. CDR1 and CDR2 (germline): PRHDT, FYEKMQ (reference sequence). The ends were cut back, 4 bases at V and 2 bases at J, with 11 bases in the middle. The CDR3 totals 14 residues. The CDR3 is CASSYSGEQETQYF. The CDR3 DNA reads as TGTGCCAGCAGCTATTCAGGTGAACAAGAGACCCAGTACTTC.

V is TRBV7-9 and J is TRBJ1-1; 7 bases align to TRBD1. J lost 1 base, V lost 1 base, and 3 bases had no gene match. The length of the CDR3 is 15 residues. From germline, CDR1 is SEHNR and CDR2 FQNEAQ (reference sequence). The CDR3 loop is CASSLEGQRNTEAFF. The CDR3 nucleotides are TGTGCCAGCAGCTTAGAGGGACAGAGGAACACTGAAGCTTTCTTT.

The CDR3 DNA reads as TGCGCCAGCAGTGAGTCTAAAGGAAGGGGGGAATCGGCTTTCTTT. The encoded protein is CASSESKGRGESAFF. V gene TRBV10-1 combines with J gene TRBJ1-1, with D tentatively TRBD1 (6 bases). The CDR3 runs 15 residues. Germline lookup yields CDR1 WNHNN and CDR2 SYGVQD (reference sequence). V gave up 0 bases and J gave up 11 bases, with 19 bases separating them.

The chain joins TRBV28 to TRBJ1-2; D is ambiguous. Germline values: CDR1 MDHEN, CDR2 SYDVKM. The CDR3 is 14 amino acids. V was shortened by 2 bases and J by 4 bases, with 11 bases between the two germline ends. DNA for the CDR3: TGTGCCAGCAGTTTAAGGGCGCCTCTCTATGGCTACACCTTC. This encodes CASSLRAPLYGYTF.

This sequence joins TRBV11-2 and TRBJ1-2; D not certain. The V end was cut by 3 bases, the J end by 8 bases, with 13 bases between. The CDR3 spans 13 residues. The germline CDR1 and CDR2 sequences are SGHAT and FQNNGV. The CDR3 protein is CASSLERGVGYTF. CDR3 nucleotide sequence: TGTGCCAGCAGCTTGGAACGGGGTGTGGGCTACACCTTC.

J is TRBJ1-2 and V is TRBV7-9; 8 bases line up with TRBD1. CDR3 length equals 16 residues. Unmatched junction bases numbered 11, after V lost 1 base and J lost 7 bases. CDR1 and CDR2 (germline): SEHNR, FQNEAQ (reference sequence). CDR3 sequence (DNA): TGTGCCAGCAGCTTAGGGAGGACAGGGACTGGCGGTGGCTACACCTTC. Translated: CASSLGRTGTGGGYTF. The variable domain in full, completed from reference TRBV7-9 and TRBJ1-2, reads DTGVSQNPRHKITKRGQNVTFRCDPISEHNRLYWYRQTLGQGPEFLTYFQNEAQLEKSRLLSDRFSAERPKGSFSTLEIQRTEQGDSAMYLCASSLGRTGTGGGYTFGSGTRLTVV.

This chain joins TRBV4-1 and TRBJ2-7, with TRBD1 matching 8 bases. The CDR3 sequence is 16 residues long. From germline, CDR1 is MGHRA and CDR2 YSYEKL. V lost 0 bases and J lost 4; bases outside the gene matches: 8. DNA of the CDR3: TGCGCCAGCAGCCAAGAGAAGCCAGGGGGCATATACGAGCAGTACTTC. Translating gives CASSQEKPGGIYEQYF.

This clone was observed a handful of times. The chain carries TRBV9 and TRBJ2-3, with D possibly being TRBD2 (5 bases). Looked up from germline, CDR1 is SGDLS and CDR2 is YYNGEE. V lost 6 bases, J lost 2 bases, and 16 bases lay in between. This CDR3 has 15 residues. The chain's CDR3 is CASNLFWRFTDTQYF. The CDR3 nucleotides read TGTGCCAGCAATTTGTTCTGGAGGTTCACAGATACGCAGTATTTT.

This clone occurred a few times. For the CDR3, the DNA is TGTGCCAGCAGCCAGGACAGGGGGATGAACACTGAAGCTTTCTTT. It specifies CASSQDRGMNTEAFF. The chain uses TRBV5-6 and TRBJ1-1; 10 bases map to TRBD1. The CDR3 runs to 15 residues. Germline V gene data show CDR1 as SGHDT and CDR2 as YYEEEE. V was clipped by 4 bases and J by 0 bases; unmatched bases: 3.

This clone showed up just once. The V call is TRBV7-8, the J call TRBJ1-6; a weak D match, TRBD1 (5 bases). This CDR3 region has 15 residues. Germline assignment: CDR1 SGHVS and CDR2 FQNEAQ. Trimming pared 2 bases from V and 3 bases from J, leaving 8 bases between. The CDR3 DNA follows: TGTGCCAGCAGCTTACTACAGGACTATAATTCACCCCTCCACTTT. Translation: CASSLLQDYNSPLHF.

Here the CDR3 reads CASSLGLDRAFLGGYTF. DNA of the CDR3: TGTGCCAGCAGCTTAGGTTTGGATCGGGCGTTTTTAGGTGGCTACACCTTC. The chain has TRBV7-2 and TRBJ1-2; D is uncertain. Germline CDR1 is SGHTA and CDR2 is FQGNSA. The CDR3 has 17 amino acids. V was shortened by 1 base and J by 7 bases, with 22 bases between the two germline ends.

The V gene is TRBV13, the J gene TRBJ2-7; no definite D call. Trimming cost V 5 bases and J 0 bases, with 14 bases left between them. Germline loops: CDR1 PRHDT, CDR2 FYEKMQ (reference sequence). This CDR3 spans 15 amino acids. In DNA, the CDR3 is TGTGCCAGCAGCCCTCTGGTAGCTTTCTCCTACGAGCAGTACTTC. This codes for CASSPLVAFSYEQYF.

The rearrangement joins TRBV10-1 to TRBJ2-1; 7 bases match TRBD2. The junction had 12 bases not matched to a gene; V was cut back by 0 bases and J by 4 bases. This CDR3 region has 18 residues. Germline V gene lookup returns CDR1 WNHNN and CDR2 SYGVQD (reference sequence). CDR3 DNA: TGCGCCAGCAGTGAGTCTCCCACCCAGCGGGGCTTTTACAATGAGCAGTTCTTC. This translates into CASSESPTQRGFYNEQFF.

V usage is TRBV9 and J usage is TRBJ1-1, with D possibly being TRBD1 (5 bases). CDR1 and CDR2 (germline): SGDLS, YYNGEE. V was cut by 2 bases and J by 0 bases, with 8 bases left in between. The CDR3 runs 14 residues. CDR3 loop: CASSVGRVNTEAFF. For the CDR3, the DNA is TGTGCCAGCAGCGTGGGCAGGGTGAACACTGAAGCTTTCTTT.

V and J are TRBV2 and TRBJ2-5, with TRBD1 matching over 10 bases. The V and J ends lost 7 bases and 3 bases, in that order; junction bases with no gene match: 11. Looked up from germline, CDR1 is SNHLY and CDR2 is FYNNEI. The CDR3 has 16 residues. The CDR3 sequence is CASKHHWTGGEETQYF. The CDR3 nucleotides are TGTGCCAGCAAACACCACTGGACAGGGGGTGAAGAGACCCAGTACTTC.